Listed below are T cell receptor beta chains from one sample, sequenced in a study of blood T cell repertoires in COVID-19. Here immunoSEQ multiplex PCR was the method, and the copy in TCRdb shows in-frame clones only, minus some. This sample has over 100,000 clones, with roughly 85% found just once. The specimen sequenced was peripheral blood. The source is a man aged 35-49 years with acute or convalescent COVID-19. CDR3s include the opening cysteine and the closing phenylalanine or tryptophan. Fields, in order: V gene, J gene, clone size, D gene, CDR3 length, CDR3 DNA, CDR3 protein. A D gene is named only where the DNA matches it firmly. Clone size, where shown, is once, few, many, or a class for clones that have expanded.

V: TRBV5-1
J: TRBJ2-3
size: once
D: NA
length: 15
DNA: TGCGCCAGCAGCTTGGTTGGGGCTAGCACAGATACGCAGTATTTT
CDR3: CASSLVGASTDTQYF

V: TRBV29-1
J: TRBJ1-1
size: NA
D: TRBD1
length: 13
DNA: TGCAGCGTTGCCCGGACAGGGATTACTGAAGCTTTCTTT
CDR3: CSVARTGITEAFF

V: TRBV7-2
J: TRBJ1-2
size: NA
D: TRBD1
length: 14
DNA: TGTGCCAGCAGCCCGATGGGCAGGGGGCTTGGCTACACCTTC
CDR3: CASSPMGRGLGYTF

V: TRBV28
J: TRBJ2-7
size: NA
D: NA
length: 17
DNA: TGTGCCAGCAGTTTGGGGGCGGGAGCGCTGGGTGGATACGAGCAGTACTTC
CDR3: CASSLGAGALGGYEQYF

V: TRBV30
J: TRBJ2-5
size: once
D: TRBD1
length: 12
DNA: TGTGCCTTTGACAGGGGGCGAGAGACCCAGTACTTC
CDR3: CAFDRGRETQYF

V: TRBV5-1
J: TRBJ2-3
size: NA
D: TRBD2
length: 15
DNA: TGCGCCAGCAGCCACGGACTAGCGGGCACAGATACGCAGTATTTT
CDR3: CASSHGLAGTDTQYF

V: TRBV6-5
J: TRBJ2-2
size: NA
D: TRBD2
length: 15
DNA: TGTGCCAGCAGTCTAGCGGGGTACAACACCGGGGAGCTGTTTTTT
CDR3: CASSLAGYNTGELFF

V: TRBV4-1
J: TRBJ2-5
size: NA
D: TRBD1
length: 17
DNA: TGCGCCAGCAGCCAAGTCGGACAGGGAAGTGCCCAAGAGACCCAGTACTTC
CDR3: CASSQVGQGSAQETQYF

V: TRBV7-9
J: TRBJ2-3
size: NA
D: NA
length: 13
DNA: TGTGCCAGCAGCCTAGGCCCTAGAGATACGCAGTATTTT
CDR3: CASSLGPRDTQYF

V: TRBV6-6
J: TRBJ2-3
size: NA
D: TRBD1
length: 15
DNA: TGTGCCAGCAGACGAGACAGGGCCCTCACAGATACGCAGTATTTT
CDR3: CASRRDRALTDTQYF

V: TRBV28
J: TRBJ2-4
size: NA
D: NA
length: 13
DNA: TGTGCCAGCAGACAGGGATCCAAAAACATTCAGTACTTC
CDR3: CASRQGSKNIQYF

V: TRBV30
J: TRBJ2-7
size: NA
D: NA
length: 15
DNA: TGTGCCTGGAGTGTAAGGGGGGGTTACGGCTACGAGCAGTACTTC
CDR3: CAWSVRGGYGYEQYF

V: TRBV4-1
J: TRBJ2-7
size: NA
D: NA
length: 14
DNA: TGCGCCAGCAGCTACGGTGCGGCCTCCTACGAGCAGTACTTC
CDR3: CASSYGAASYEQYF

V: TRBV11-2
J: TRBJ2-2
size: NA
D: NA
length: 14
DNA: TGTGCCAGCAGCTTAGCCCGGGGCACCGGGGAGCTGTTTTTT
CDR3: CASSLARGTGELFF

V: TRBV10-3
J: TRBJ2-1
size: NA
D: NA
length: 15
DNA: TGTGCCATCAGTGCTGGCGGGGGCCCCAACAATGAGCAGTTCTTC
CDR3: CAISAGGGPNNEQFF

V: TRBV2
J: TRBJ2-5
size: NA
D: NA
length: 14
DNA: TGTGCCAGCAGTGTCGGTAGCGTCATGGAGACCCAGTACTTC
CDR3: CASSVGSVMETQYF

V: TRBV3-1/TRBV3-2
J: TRBJ2-7
size: few
D: NA
length: 17
DNA: TGTGCCAGCTCAGAACGGGTTATACTCACCTTGTACGAGGAGCAGTACTTC
CDR3: CASSERVILTLYEEQYF

V: TRBV28
J: TRBJ2-4
size: NA
D: TRBD2
length: 12
DNA: TGTGCCAGCGGGAGGACTAGGTCCATTCAGTACTTC
CDR3: CASGRTRSIQYF

V: TRBV7-2
J: TRBJ2-3
size: NA
D: NA
length: 16
DNA: TGTGCCAGCAGCCATACGGCCAGCGGGCACGTGGATACGCAGTATTTT
CDR3: CASSHTASGHVDTQYF

V: TRBV9
J: TRBJ1-2
size: NA
D: TRBD1
length: 15
DNA: TGTGCCAGCAGCGTAGGCGGGACAGGCCTTTATGGCTACACCTTC
CDR3: CASSVGGTGLYGYTF

V: TRBV4-2
J: TRBJ2-1
size: NA
D: NA
length: 16
DNA: TGTGCCAGCAGCCGCGATTTTGCGGCCTCCTACAATGAGCAGTTCTTC
CDR3: CASSRDFAASYNEQFF

V: TRBV11-3
J: TRBJ2-3
size: NA
D: NA
length: 14
DNA: TGTGCCAGCAGCTCGGGACTCCGCACAGATACGCAGTATTTT
CDR3: CASSSGLRTDTQYF

V: TRBV19
J: TRBJ2-1
size: NA
D: TRBD2
length: 16
DNA: TGTGCCAGTAGTCCCCGACTAGCGGGAGGTCGGGATGAGCAGTTCTTC
CDR3: CASSPRLAGGRDEQFF

V: TRBV9
J: TRBJ2-1
size: NA
D: TRBD2
length: 14
DNA: TGTGCCAGCAGTCCTAGCGGGGGGGCGGTTGAGCAGTTCTTC
CDR3: CASSPSGGAVEQFF

V: TRBV19
J: TRBJ1-5
size: NA
D: NA
length: 14
DNA: TGTGCCAGTAGTATAATGGTAGACAATCAGCCCCAGCATTTT
CDR3: CASSIMVDNQPQHF

V: TRBV7-8
J: TRBJ2-5
size: NA
D: TRBD2
length: 18
DNA: TGTGCCAGCAGCTTTATTCGCCGCGGACTAGTGAGGCAAGAGACCCAGTACTTC
CDR3: CASSFIRRGLVRQETQYF

V: TRBV4-2
J: TRBJ2-2
size: many
D: NA
length: 16
DNA: TGTGCCAGCAGCCAAGTTTACAGGGTTAACACCGGGGAGCTGTTTTTT
CDR3: CASSQVYRVNTGELFF

V: TRBV14
J: TRBJ2-7
size: NA
D: TRBD2
length: 18
DNA: TGTGCCAGCAGCCCCACCCCCCACTACAGCGGGGGGGCCTCCGAGCAGTACTTC
CDR3: CASSPTPHYSGGASEQYF

V: TRBV28
J: TRBJ1-6
size: NA
D: TRBD1
length: 16
DNA: TGTGCCAGCAGTTTCCTGACAGGGCTTTATAATTCACCCCTCCACTTT
CDR3: CASSFLTGLYNSPLHF

V: TRBV27
J: TRBJ2-1
size: NA
D: NA
length: 12
DNA: TGTGCCAGCAGTTTTCCGGGGGATGAGCAGTTCTTC
CDR3: CASSFPGDEQFF

V: TRBV6-1
J: TRBJ2-7
size: NA
D: TRBD2
length: 16
DNA: TGTGCCAGCAGTGAAAGGGCTAGCGGGAGTCGCTACGAGCAGTACTTC
CDR3: CASSERASGSRYEQYF

V: TRBV6-1
J: TRBJ1-2
size: NA
D: NA
length: 15
DNA: TGTGCCAGCAGTGAAGGGGCTGGGTCCTTCTATGGCTACACCTTC
CDR3: CASSEGAGSFYGYTF

V: TRBV11-3
J: TRBJ2-3
size: once
D: TRBD2
length: 13
DNA: TGTGCCAGCAGCTCCTACGGACTAGCGCCGCAGTATTTT
CDR3: CASSSYGLAPQYF